This entry features one TCR beta chain sequence. Assay used: immunoSEQ multiplex PCR; TCRdb lists only in-frame clones, some missing. The data show about 140,000 clones, roughly 90% seen once. This sample is part of a study of control samples from healthy donors and cancer patients. V lost 5 bases to trimming and J lost 1 base, with 11 bases between them. From germline, CDR1 is MDHEN and CDR2 SYDVKM. The CDR3 totals 14 residues. The chain uses TRBV28 and TRBJ1-1; D perhaps matches TRBD1 (6 bases). The sequenced material came from blood. The clonotype comes from a young man in good health. The CDR3 coding sequence is TGTGCCAGCAGTGGGGGCGGGAGGAACACTGAAGCTTTCTTT. Residues: CASSGGGRNTEAFF.